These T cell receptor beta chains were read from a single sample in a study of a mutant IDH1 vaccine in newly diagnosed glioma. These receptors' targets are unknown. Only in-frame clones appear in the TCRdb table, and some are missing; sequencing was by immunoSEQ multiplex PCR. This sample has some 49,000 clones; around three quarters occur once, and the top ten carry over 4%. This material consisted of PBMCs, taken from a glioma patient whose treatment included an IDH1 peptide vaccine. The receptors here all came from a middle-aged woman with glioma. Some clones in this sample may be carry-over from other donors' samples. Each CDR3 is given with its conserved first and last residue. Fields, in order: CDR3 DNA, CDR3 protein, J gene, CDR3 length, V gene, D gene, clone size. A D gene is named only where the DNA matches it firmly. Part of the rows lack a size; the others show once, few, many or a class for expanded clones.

TGTGCCAGCAGCTTGATGACAGTTTACGAGCAGTACTTC	CASSLMTVYEQYF	TRBJ2-7	13	TRBV7-2	-	-
TGTGCCAGCTCACCCCCGGACGGCTACGAGCAGTACTTC	CASSPPDGYEQYF	TRBJ2-7	13	TRBV18	-	-
TGTGCCAGCAGCCCACTATCTGGTGGGGGCCCCTTCTCTGGAAACACCATATATTTT	CASSPLSGGGPFSGNTIYF	TRBJ1-3	19	TRBV7-6	-	-
TGTGCCACCAGCAGAGCCAGGGGGCTTCAGAACCAGCCCCAGCATTTT	CATSRARGLQNQPQHF	TRBJ1-5	16	TRBV15	TRBD1	-
TGTGCCAGCAGCCTCCGCTCTGAGTATTTT	CASSLRSEYF	TRBJ2-3	10	TRBV7-8	-	-
TGTGCCAGCAGCTATTTAGCGGGGGGGCCCTACGAGCAGTACTTC	CASSYLAGGPYEQYF	TRBJ2-7	15	TRBV11-3	TRBD2	-
TGCGCCAGCAGCCAAGTAAGCGGCAGGCGCTCCTACGAGCAGTACTTC	CASSQVSGRRSYEQYF	TRBJ2-7	16	TRBV4-1	-	-
TGTGCCAGCAGCTTACAGGGGTCTTCCTACGAGCAGTACTTC	CASSLQGSSYEQYF	TRBJ2-7	14	TRBV5-4	TRBD1	-
TGTGCCAGCAGCCGCCAACCCAGCGGGGGGGCCAACACCGGGGAGCTGTTTTTT	CASSRQPSGGANTGELFF	TRBJ2-2	18	TRBV5-5	TRBD2	-
TGTGCCAGCAGCTACCGTATTAGCTACACCTTC	CASSYRISYTF	TRBJ1-2	11	TRBV5-6	-	once
TGTGCCAGCAGCACAGTCACAGATACGCAGTATTTT	CASSTVTDTQYF	TRBJ2-3	12	TRBV6-1	-	-
TGTGCCAGAAGCGCCCGAGCGACGGGGGGTGAGACCCAGTACTTC	CARSARATGGETQYF	TRBJ2-5	15	TRBV5-3	TRBD2	-
TGTGCCAGCAGCTTGGACGGTTCACCCCTCCACTTT	CASSLDGSPLHF	TRBJ1-6	12	TRBV5-5	-	-